This T cell receptor beta chain was sequenced in a study of blood T cell repertoires in COVID-19. Overall study context: Sources were T cells, B-cell-depleted T cells, or PBMCs; the material itself was cDNA or gDNA.

The repertoire was sequenced with immunoSEQ multiplex PCR; TCRdb's copy has only in-frame clones and lacks some. The top ten clones hold 8.5% to 10% of a sample with approximately 75,000 clones, 80% to 85% of them seen once. The V gene's germline CDR1 is MNHEY and CDR2 SMNVEV (reference sequence). Trimming took off 5 bases at V and 3 bases at J, with 13 bases between the two ends. The length of the CDR3 is 14 residues. This receptor was identified in a woman older than 75 with acute or convalescent COVID-19. Source material: peripheral blood. The chain joins TRBV27 to TRBJ1-1; perhaps TRBD1 as D (6 bases). The CDR3 DNA reads TGTGCCAGCAGTGTGGGACAACTTGACACTGAAGCTTTCTTT. Amino acid sequence: CASSVGQLDTEAFF.